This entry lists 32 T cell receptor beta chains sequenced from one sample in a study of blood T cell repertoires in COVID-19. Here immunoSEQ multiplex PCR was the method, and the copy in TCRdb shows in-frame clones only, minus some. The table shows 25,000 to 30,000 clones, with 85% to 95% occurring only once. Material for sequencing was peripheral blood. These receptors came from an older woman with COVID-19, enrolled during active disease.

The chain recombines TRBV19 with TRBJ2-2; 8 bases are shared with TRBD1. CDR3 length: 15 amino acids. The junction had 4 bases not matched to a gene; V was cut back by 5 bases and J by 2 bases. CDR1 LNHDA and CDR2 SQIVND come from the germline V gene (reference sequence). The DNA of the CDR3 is TGTGCCAGTAGTCTCGGGACAGGAAACACCGGGGAGCTGTTTTTT. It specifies CASSLGTGNTGELFF.

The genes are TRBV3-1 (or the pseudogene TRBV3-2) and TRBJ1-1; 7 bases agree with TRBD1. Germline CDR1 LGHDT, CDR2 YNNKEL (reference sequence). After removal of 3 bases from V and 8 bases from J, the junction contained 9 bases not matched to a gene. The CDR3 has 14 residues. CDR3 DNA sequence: TGTGCCAGCAGCCAGGTGATACAGGGGCAGGAAGCTTTCTTT. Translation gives CASSQVIQGQEAFF.

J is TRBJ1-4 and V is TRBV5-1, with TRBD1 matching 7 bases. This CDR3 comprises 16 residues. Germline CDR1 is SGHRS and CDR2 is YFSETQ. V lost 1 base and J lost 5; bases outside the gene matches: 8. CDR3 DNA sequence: TGCGCCAGCAGCTTGACAGGGGATGGCTCGAATGAAAAACTGTTTTTT. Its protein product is CASSLTGDGSNEKLFF. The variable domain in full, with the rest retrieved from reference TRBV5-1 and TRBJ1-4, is KAGVTQTPRYLIKTRGQQVTLSCSPISGHRSVSWYQQTPGQGLQFLFEYFSETQRNKGNFPGRFSGRQFSNSRSEMNVSTLELGDSALYLCASSLTGDGSNEKLFFGSGTQLSVL.

The CDR3 DNA sequence: TGTGCCAGCAGCACCAGGACTAGCGAGGAAGGGTGCGAGCAGTACTTC. Protein: CASSTRTSEEGCEQYF. V gene TRBV21-1 combines with J gene TRBJ2-7; the listed D gene, TRBD2, was not tested against the DNA. TRBV21-1 has pseudogene status. The CDR3 length is 16 residues.

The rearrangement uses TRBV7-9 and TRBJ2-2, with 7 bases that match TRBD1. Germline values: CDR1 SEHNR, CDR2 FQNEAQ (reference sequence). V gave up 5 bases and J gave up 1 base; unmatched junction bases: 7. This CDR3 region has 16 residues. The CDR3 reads CASSTWTGWNTGELFF. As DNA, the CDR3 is TGTGCCAGCAGCACGTGGACAGGATGGAACACCGGGGAGCTGTTTTTT. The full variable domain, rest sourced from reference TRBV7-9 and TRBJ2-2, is DTGVSQNPRHKITKRGQNVTFRCDPISEHNRLYWYRQTLGQGPEFLTYFQNEAQLEKSRLLSDRFSAERPKGSFSTLEIQRTEQGDSAMYLCASSTWTGWNTGELFFGEGSRLTVL.

CDR3 sequence reads: CASSTDRVSAYNSPLHF. The DNA for the CDR3 is TGTGCCAGCAGCACAGACAGGGTATCGGCCTATAATTCACCCCTCCACTTT. This chain links TRBV7-9 with TRBJ1-6; the match to TRBD1 covers 7 bases. The CDR3 totals 17 residues. V lost 5 bases to trimming and J lost 2 bases; unmatched junction nucleotides: 9. Germline assignment: CDR1 SEHNR and CDR2 FQNEAQ (reference sequence).

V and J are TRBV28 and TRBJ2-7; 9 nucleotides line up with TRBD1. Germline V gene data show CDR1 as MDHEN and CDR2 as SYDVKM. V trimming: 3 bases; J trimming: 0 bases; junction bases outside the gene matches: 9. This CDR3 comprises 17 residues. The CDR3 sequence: CASSFGTGLYSSYEQYF. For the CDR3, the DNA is TGTGCCAGCAGTTTCGGGACAGGGCTATATAGCTCCTACGAGCAGTACTTC. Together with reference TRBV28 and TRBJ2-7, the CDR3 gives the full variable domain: DVKVTQSSRYLVKRTGEKVFLECVQDMDHENMFWYRQDPGLGLRLIYFSYDVKMKEKGDIPEGYSVSREKKERFSLILESASTNQTSMYLCASSFGTGLYSSYEQYFGPGTRLTVT.

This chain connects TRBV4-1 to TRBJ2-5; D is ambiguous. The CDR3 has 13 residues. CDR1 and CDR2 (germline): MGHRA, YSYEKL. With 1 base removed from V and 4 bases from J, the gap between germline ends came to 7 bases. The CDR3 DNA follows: TGCGCCAGCAGCCAAGCGGTATCAGAGACCCAGTACTTC. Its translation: CASSQAVSETQYF.

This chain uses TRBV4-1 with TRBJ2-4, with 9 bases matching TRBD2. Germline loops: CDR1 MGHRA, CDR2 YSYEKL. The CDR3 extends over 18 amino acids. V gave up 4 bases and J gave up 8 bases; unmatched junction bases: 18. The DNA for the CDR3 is TGCGCCAGCAGCCCGAAATGGCCCGGGACTAGCTTCGAAGACATTCAGTACTTC. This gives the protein CASSPKWPGTSFEDIQYF.

The CDR3 here is CASSPSGTSGHGEQYF. CDR3 nucleotide sequence: TGTGCCAGCAGCCCATCCGGGACTAGCGGGCATGGTGAGCAGTACTTC. The chain employs TRBV4-2 and TRBJ2-7; 12 bases align to TRBD2. The CDR3 totals 16 residues. V trimming: 4 bases; J trimming: 7 bases; junction bases outside the gene matches: 11. In germline, CDR1 is LGHNA, CDR2 YNFKEQ.

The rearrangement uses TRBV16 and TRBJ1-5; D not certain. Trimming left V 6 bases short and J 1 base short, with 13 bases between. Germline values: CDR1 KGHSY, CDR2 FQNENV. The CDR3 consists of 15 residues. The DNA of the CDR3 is TGTGCCAGCAGTCAGATAGGAGGAAGCAATCAGCCCCAGCATTTT. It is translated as CASSQIGGSNQPQHF. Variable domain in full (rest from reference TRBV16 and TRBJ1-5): GEEVAQTPKHLVRGEGQKAKLYCAPIKGHSYVFWYQQVLKNEFKFLISFQNENVFDETGMPKERFSAKCLPNSPCSLEIQATKLEDSAVYFCASSQIGGSNQPQHFGDGTRLSIL.

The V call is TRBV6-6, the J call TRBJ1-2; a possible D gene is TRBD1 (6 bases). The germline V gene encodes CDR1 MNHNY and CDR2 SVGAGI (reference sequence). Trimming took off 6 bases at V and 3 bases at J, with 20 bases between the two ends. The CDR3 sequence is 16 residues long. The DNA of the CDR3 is TGTGCCAGCAGACCGACCGGGACAAGGCTCGACTATGGCTACACCTTC. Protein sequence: CASRPTGTRLDYGYTF.

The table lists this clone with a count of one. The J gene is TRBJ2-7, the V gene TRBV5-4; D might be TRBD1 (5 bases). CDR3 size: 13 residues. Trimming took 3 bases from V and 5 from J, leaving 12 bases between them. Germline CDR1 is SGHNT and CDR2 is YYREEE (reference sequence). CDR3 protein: CASSYQGSHEQYF. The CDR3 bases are TGTGCCAGCAGCTATCAGGGATCCCACGAGCAGTACTTC.

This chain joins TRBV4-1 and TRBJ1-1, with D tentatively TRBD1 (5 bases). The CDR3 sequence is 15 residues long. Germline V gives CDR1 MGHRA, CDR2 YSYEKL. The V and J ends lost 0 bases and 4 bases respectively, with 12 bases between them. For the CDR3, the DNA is TGCGCCAGCAGCCAAGAGGGGCAGGCGGCCACTGAAGCTTTCTTT. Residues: CASSQEGQAATEAFF.

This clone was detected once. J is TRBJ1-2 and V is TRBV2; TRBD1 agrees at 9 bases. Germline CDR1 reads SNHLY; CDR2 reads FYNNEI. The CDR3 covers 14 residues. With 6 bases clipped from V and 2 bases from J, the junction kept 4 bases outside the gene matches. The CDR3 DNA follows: TGTGCCAGCAGGCAAACAGGGGGCAACTATGGCTACACCTTC. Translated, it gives CASRQTGGNYGYTF.

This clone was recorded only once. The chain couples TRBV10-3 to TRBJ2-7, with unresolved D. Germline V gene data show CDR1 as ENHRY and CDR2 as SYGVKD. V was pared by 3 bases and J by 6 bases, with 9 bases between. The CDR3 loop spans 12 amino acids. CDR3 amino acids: CAISDMALEQYF. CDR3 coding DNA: TGTGCCATCAGTGATATGGCCCTCGAGCAGTACTTC.

The CDR3 nucleotides read TGCAGCGTTGCTGGACCCGGGGGCAATGAGCAGTTCTTC. Amino acids: CSVAGPGGNEQFF. The genes are TRBV29-1 and TRBJ2-1; D perhaps matches TRBD2 (6 bases). Trimming removed 4 bases from V and 6 bases from J, with 13 bases in between. CDR1 and CDR2 from the germline V gene are SQVTM and ANQGSEA. CDR3 length equals 13 residues.

The CDR3 sequence: CASSPVLAGGYNEQFF. In nucleotides, the CDR3 is TGTGCCAGCTCACCCGTACTAGCGGGAGGCTACAATGAGCAGTTCTTC. This chain uses TRBV18 with TRBJ2-1; 12 positions agree with TRBD2. The CDR3 runs to 16 residues. V dropped 3 bases and J dropped 3; count of bases not matched to a gene: 3. Germline V gene data show CDR1 as KGHSH and CDR2 as LQKENI.

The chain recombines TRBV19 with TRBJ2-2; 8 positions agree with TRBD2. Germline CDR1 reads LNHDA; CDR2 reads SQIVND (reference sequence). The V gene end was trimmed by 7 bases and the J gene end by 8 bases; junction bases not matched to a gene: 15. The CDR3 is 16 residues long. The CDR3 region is CASTRREAESPGELFF. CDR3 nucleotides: TGTGCCAGTACTCGGCGGGAGGCCGAGTCCCCTGGGGAGCTGTTTTTT.

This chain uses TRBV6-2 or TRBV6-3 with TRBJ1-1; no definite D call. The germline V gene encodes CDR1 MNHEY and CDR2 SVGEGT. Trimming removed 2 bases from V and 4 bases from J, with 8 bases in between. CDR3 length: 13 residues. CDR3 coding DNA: TGTGCCAGCAGTTACCGGAGCGTCACTGAAGCTTTCTTT. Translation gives CASSYRSVTEAFF.

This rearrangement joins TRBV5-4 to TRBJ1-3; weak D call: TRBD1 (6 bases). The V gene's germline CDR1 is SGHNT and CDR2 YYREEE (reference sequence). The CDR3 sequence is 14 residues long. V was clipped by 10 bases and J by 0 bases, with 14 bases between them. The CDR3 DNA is TGTGCCGTTGGACAGCCGAGCTCTGGAAACACCATATATTTT. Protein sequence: CAVGQPSSGNTIYF.

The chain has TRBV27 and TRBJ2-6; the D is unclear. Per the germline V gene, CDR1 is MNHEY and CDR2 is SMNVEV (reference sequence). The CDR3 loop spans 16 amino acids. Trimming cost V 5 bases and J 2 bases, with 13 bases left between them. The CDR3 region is CASSLLSDPGANVLTF. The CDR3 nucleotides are TGTGCCAGCAGTCTCCTAAGTGATCCTGGGGCCAACGTCCTGACTTTC.

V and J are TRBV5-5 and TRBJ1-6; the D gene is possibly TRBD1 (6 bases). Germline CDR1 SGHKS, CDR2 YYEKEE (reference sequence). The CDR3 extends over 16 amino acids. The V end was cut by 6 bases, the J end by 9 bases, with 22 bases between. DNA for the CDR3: TGTGCCAGCACGCTGGACAGCGCCTCGGGAAGTTCACCCCTCCACTTT. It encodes CASTLDSASGSSPLHF.

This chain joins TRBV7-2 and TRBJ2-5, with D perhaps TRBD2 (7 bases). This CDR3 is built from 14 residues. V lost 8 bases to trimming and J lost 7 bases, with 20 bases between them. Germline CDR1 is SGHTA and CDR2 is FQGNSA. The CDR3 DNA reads TGTGCCAGCTTTTGGGCGGGGGCGACTCTGACCCAGTACTTC. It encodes CASFWAGATLTQYF. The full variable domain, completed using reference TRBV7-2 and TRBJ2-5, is GAGVSQSPSNKVTEKGKDVELRCDPISGHTALYWYRQSLGQGLEFLIYFQGNSAPDKSGLPSDRFSAERTGGSVSTLTIQRTQQEDSAVYLCASFWAGATLTQYFGPGTRLLVL.

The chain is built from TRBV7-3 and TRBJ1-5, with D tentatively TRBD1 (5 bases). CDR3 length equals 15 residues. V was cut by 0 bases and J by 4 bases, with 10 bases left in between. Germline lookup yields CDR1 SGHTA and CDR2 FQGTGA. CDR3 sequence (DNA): TGTGCCAGCAGCTTAACGGGGCAGACGAATCAGCCCCAGCATTTT. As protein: CASSLTGQTNQPQHF.

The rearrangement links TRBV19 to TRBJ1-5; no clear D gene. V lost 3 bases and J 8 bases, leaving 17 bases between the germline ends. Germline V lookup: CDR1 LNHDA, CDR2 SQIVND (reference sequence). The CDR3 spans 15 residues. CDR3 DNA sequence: TGTGCCAGTAGTATTGCCGGGGAGGTGGGAGAGCCCCAGCATTTT. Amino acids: CASSIAGEVGEPQHF.

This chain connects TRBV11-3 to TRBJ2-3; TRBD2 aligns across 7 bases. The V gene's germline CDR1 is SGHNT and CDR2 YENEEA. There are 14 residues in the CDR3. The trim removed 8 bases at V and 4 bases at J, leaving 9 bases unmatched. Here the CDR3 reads CASAGREWPDTQYF. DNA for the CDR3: TGTGCCAGCGCGGGGCGGGAGTGGCCAGATACGCAGTATTTT.

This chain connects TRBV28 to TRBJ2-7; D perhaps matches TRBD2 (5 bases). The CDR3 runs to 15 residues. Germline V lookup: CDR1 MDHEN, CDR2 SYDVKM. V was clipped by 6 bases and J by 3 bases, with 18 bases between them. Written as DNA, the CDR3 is TGTGCCAGCAGCCAGCGGACGGGGTCCTTCTACGAGCAGTACTTC. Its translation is CASSQRTGSFYEQYF.

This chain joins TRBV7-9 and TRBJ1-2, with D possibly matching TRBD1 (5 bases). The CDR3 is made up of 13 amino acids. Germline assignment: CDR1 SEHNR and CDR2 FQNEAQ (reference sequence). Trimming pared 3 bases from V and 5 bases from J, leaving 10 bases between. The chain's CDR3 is CASSLTADYGYTF. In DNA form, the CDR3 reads TGTGCCAGCAGCTTGACAGCAGATTATGGCTACACCTTC.

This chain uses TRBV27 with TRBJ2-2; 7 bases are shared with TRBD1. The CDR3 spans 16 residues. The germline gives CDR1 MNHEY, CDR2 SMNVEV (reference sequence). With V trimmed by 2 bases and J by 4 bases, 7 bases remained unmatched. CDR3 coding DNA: TGTGCCAGCAGTTTAAGAGGGGCAGGGGGCACCGGGGAGCTGTTTTTT. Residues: CASSLRGAGGTGELFF.

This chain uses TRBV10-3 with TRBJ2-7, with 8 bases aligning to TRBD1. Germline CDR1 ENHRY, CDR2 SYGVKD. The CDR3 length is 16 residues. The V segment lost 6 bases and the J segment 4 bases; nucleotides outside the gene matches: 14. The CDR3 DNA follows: TGTGCCATCAGCCAGGGGGCTGTAAAATCGGGTTACGAGCAGTACTTC. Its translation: CAISQGAVKSGYEQYF.

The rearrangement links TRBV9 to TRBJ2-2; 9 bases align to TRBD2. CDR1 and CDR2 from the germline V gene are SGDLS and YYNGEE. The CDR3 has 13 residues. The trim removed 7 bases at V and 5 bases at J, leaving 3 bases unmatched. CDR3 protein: CASGLAGTGELFF. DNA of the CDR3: TGTGCCAGCGGGCTAGCGGGAACCGGGGAGCTGTTTTTT.